The 5 T cell receptor beta chains below come from one sample, sequenced in a study of blood T cell repertoires in COVID-19. Measured with immunoSEQ multiplex PCR; TCRdb has only the in-frame clones, and not every one. The sample has approximately 12,000 clones, 80% to 90% seen once; the top ten hold 3% to 4%. Material for sequencing was peripheral blood. The receptors were gathered from a woman aged 55-70 years with acute or convalescent COVID-19.

The chain joins TRBV6-1 to TRBJ1-5; TRBD1 agrees at 8 bases. The CDR3 has 19 amino acids. J was trimmed by 0 bases and V by 2 bases; bases with no gene match: 12. Germline CDR1 MNHNS, CDR2 SASEGT. CDR3 protein: CASSEYLRGRAYSNQPQHF. In DNA form, the CDR3 reads TGTGCCAGCAGTGAATACCTCAGGGGGCGAGCTTATAGCAATCAGCCCCAGCATTTT.

This clone was counted a few times. The rearrangement links TRBV5-1 to TRBJ2-7, with a tentative D call TRBD1 (5 bases). The CDR3 has 14 amino acids. The germline CDR1 and CDR2 sequences are SGHRS and YFSETQ. V was cut by 4 bases and J by 2 bases, with 13 bases left in between. CDR3 sequence (DNA): TGCGCCAGCAGCCCCGGTCCAGGGACCTACGAGCAGTACTTC. Translating gives CASSPGPGTYEQYF.

The chain links TRBV18 to TRBJ2-2, with D perhaps matching TRBD2 (5 bases). V shed 1 base and J shed 3 bases, with 9 bases lying between them. The CDR3 has 15 amino acids. The germline V gene has CDR1 KGHSH and CDR2 LQKENI. CDR3 in DNA: TGTGCCAGCTCACCACAGGGAGCCGACACCGGGGAGCTGTTTTTT. Its translation: CASSPQGADTGELFF.

The chain links TRBV16 to TRBJ2-6, with 8 bases that match TRBD2. CDR3 length: 14 amino acids. CDR1 and CDR2 (germline): KGHSY, FQNENV. After removal of 8 bases from V and 9 bases from J, the junction contained 9 bases not matched to a gene. The chain's CDR3 is CASVAGTRVNVLTF. The CDR3 DNA is TGTGCCAGCGTCGCCGGGACTAGGGTCAACGTCCTGACTTTC. Combining the CDR3 with reference TRBV16 and TRBJ2-6 gives the whole variable domain GEEVAQTPKHLVRGEGQKAKLYCAPIKGHSYVFWYQQVLKNEFKFLISFQNENVFDETGMPKERFSAKCLPNSPCSLEIQATKLEDSAVYFCASVAGTRVNVLTFGAGSRLTVL.

The V call is TRBV18, the J call TRBJ2-1; perhaps TRBD2 as D (6 bases). The CDR3 has 14 amino acids. V gave up 6 bases and J gave up 8 bases, with 17 bases separating them. CDR1 and CDR2 from the germline V gene are KGHSH and LQKENI. The CDR3 is CASSARREAHEQFF. CDR3 nucleotide sequence: TGTGCCAGCTCCGCGAGGAGGGAGGCCCATGAGCAGTTCTTC.